This is a list of T cell receptor beta chains from one sample in a study of T-cell reconstitution after alpha-beta-depleted transplantation in children. TCRdb called the PCR reads again in MiXCR, with one record for every CDR3 protein. The sample lists approximately 350,000 distinct CDR3 sequences; 9% to 12% were seen once. The sample was PBMCs from the stem cell graft donor, taken from the stem cell graft. These receptor sequences come from a human donor who donated a stem cell graft to a child with acute lymphoblastic leukemia. CDR3s include the opening cysteine and the closing phenylalanine or tryptophan. A D gene is named only where the DNA matches it firmly. Size tells how often a clone was seen (once, few, many) or the class of an expanded clone, and some rows leave it out.

clone size	V gene	J gene	D gene	CDR3 protein	CDR3 DNA
NA	TRBV7-6	TRBJ2-1	TRBD2	CASSSAGFTYNEQFF	TGTGCCAGCAGCTCAGCGGGGTTCACCTACAATGAGCAGTTCTTC
many	TRBV12-3/TRBV12-4	TRBJ2-2	NA	CASSLRATAEGELFF	TGTGCCAGCAGTTTAAGAGCGACCGCCGAAGGGGAGCTGTTTTTT
few	TRBV29-1	TRBJ2-3	TRBD2	CSAGTSDTDTQYF	TGCAGCGCAGGGACTAGCGACACAGATACGCAGTATTTT
few	TRBV7-2	TRBJ1-4	NA	CASSLTTENEKLFF	TGTGCCAGCAGCTTAACAACAGAAAATGAAAAACTGTTTTTT
many	TRBV5-1	TRBJ2-1	TRBD1	CASSVGTGDYNEQFF	TGCGCCAGCAGCGTCGGGACAGGGGACTACAATGAGCAGTTCTTC
NA	TRBV7-8	TRBJ2-7	NA	CASSLRPSVPSYEQYF	TGTGCCAGCAGCCTTCGGCCAAGCGTTCCTTCCTACGAGCAGTACTTC
NA	TRBV6-2/TRBV6-3	TRBJ2-7	NA	CASSYSIPDYEQYF	TGTGCCAGCAGTTACTCGATACCAGACTACGAGCAGTACTTC
few	TRBV6-2/TRBV6-3	TRBJ2-2	NA	CASSSTGSHAGELFF	TGTGCCAGCAGTTCTACAGGGAGTCACGCCGGGGAGCTGTTTTTT
NA	TRBV12-3/TRBV12-4	TRBJ2-5	TRBD2	CASSWASGRAVETQYF	TGTGCCAGCAGTTGGGCTAGCGGGAGGGCCGTGGAGACCCAGTACTTC
many	TRBV29-1	TRBJ2-7	NA	CSVGFSEQYF	TGCAGCGTCGGTTTTTCGGAGCAGTACTTC
NA	TRBV12-3/TRBV12-4	TRBJ2-5	NA	CASRRIGAETQYF	TGTGCCAGCAGACGTATCGGGGCGGAGACCCAGTACTTC
few	TRBV7-2	TRBJ2-6	NA	CASSLGPRGGANVLTF	TGTGCCAGCAGCTTAGGCCCCAGGGGAGGGGCCAACGTCCTGACTTTC
NA	TRBV11-2	TRBJ2-5	NA	CASSPLLPGVTYQETQYF	TGTGCCAGCAGCCCCCTTTTGCCGGGAGTGACGTACCAAGAGACCCAGTACTTC
NA	TRBV7-2	TRBJ1-3	NA	CASSFLGNSGNTIYF	TGTGCCAGCAGCTTTTTGGGGAACTCTGGAAACACCATATATTTT
many	TRBV7-2	TRBJ2-5	TRBD2	CASSPLGRAVTETQYF	TGTGCCAGCAGCCCTTTGGGGAGGGCCGTGACTGAGACCCAGTACTTC
few	TRBV6-1	TRBJ2-5	NA	CASSEAAWKKETQYF	TGTGCCAGCAGTGAAGCGGCCTGGAAAAAAGAGACCCAGTACTTC
NA	TRBV14	TRBJ2-3	NA	CASSQDAGNSDTQYF	TGTGCCAGCAGCCAAGATGCCGGGAACTCAGATACGCAGTATTTT
few	TRBV6-1	TRBJ2-5	NA	CASSKTIAGQETQYF	TGTGCCAGCAGTAAAACCATAGCAGGCCAAGAGACCCAGTACTTC
NA	TRBV6-5	TRBJ2-3	NA	CASRRGLDTQYF	TGTGCCAGCAGAAGAGGGTTAGATACGCAGTATTTT
NA	TRBV7-2	TRBJ2-7	TRBD2	CASSRLAVTYEQYF	TGTGCCAGCAGTCGGCTAGCGGTAACCTACGAGCAGTACTTC
many	TRBV5-1	TRBJ1-1	TRBD1	CASSSRQGMNTEAFF	TGCGCCAGCAGCTCACGACAGGGAATGAACACTGAAGCTTTCTTT
NA	TRBV7-2	TRBJ2-7	TRBD2	CASSFTSGYEQYF	TGTGCCAGCAGCTTCACTAGCGGTTACGAGCAGTACTTC
few	TRBV18	TRBJ1-2	NA	CASSPGTDVYGYTF	TGTGCCAGCTCACCAGGGACCGACGTCTATGGCTACACCTTC
few	TRBV27	TRBJ2-7	TRBD2	CASSLGAGATYEQYF	TGTGCCAGCAGTTTAGGAGCGGGAGCAACCTACGAGCAGTACTTC
NA	TRBV27	TRBJ2-7	NA	CASRTTRTYEQYF	TGTGCCAGCAGGACGACAAGAACCTACGAGCAGTACTTC
NA	TRBV20-1	TRBJ2-7	NA	CSARDPGHFYEQYF	TGCAGTGCTAGAGACCCGGGACACTTCTACGAGCAGTACTTC
few	TRBV4-1	TRBJ2-7	TRBD1	CASSPRTGTNYEQYF	TGCGCCAGCAGCCCCCGGACAGGGACCAACTACGAGCAGTACTTC
many	TRBV6-5	TRBJ2-2	NA	CASSYSWGLNGELFF	TGTGCCAGCAGTTACAGCTGGGGACTTAACGGGGAGCTGTTTTTT
few	TRBV5-1	TRBJ2-1	NA	CASSPETGGHNEQFF	TGCGCCAGCAGCCCGGAGACCGGCGGGCACAATGAGCAGTTCTTC
few	TRBV5-1	TRBJ2-5	TRBD1	CASSNTGGPETQYF	TGCGCCAGCAGCAACACAGGGGGGCCGGAGACCCAGTACTTC
many	TRBV4-3	TRBJ1-4	NA	CASSLGAEATNEKLFF	TGCGCCAGCAGCCTAGGGGCAGAAGCAACTAATGAAAAACTGTTTTTT
NA	TRBV5-1	TRBJ2-3	NA	CASSSREDELRDTQYF	TGCGCCAGCAGCTCGCGGGAAGATGAGCTCCGGGATACGCAGTATTTT
many	TRBV5-1	TRBJ1-2	NA	CASSHLLTTANYGYTF	TGCGCCAGCAGCCACCTATTAACAACAGCGAACTATGGCTACACCTTC
few	TRBV7-9	TRBJ2-5	TRBD1	CASSFDRGTETQYF	TGTGCCAGCAGCTTCGACAGGGGAACGGAGACCCAGTACTTC
many	TRBV27	TRBJ2-3	NA	CASRAWGEADTQYF	TGTGCCAGCAGAGCCTGGGGGGAAGCAGATACGCAGTATTTT
many	TRBV4-3	TRBJ2-7	TRBD2	CASSQRPLAGGEQYF	TGCGCCAGCAGCCAAAGACCACTAGCGGGAGGCGAGCAGTACTTC
few	TRBV5-1	TRBJ2-1	TRBD1	CASSPPGTGAVNEQFF	TGCGCCAGCAGCCCCCCTGGGACAGGGGCAGTCAATGAGCAGTTCTTC
NA	TRBV28	TRBJ2-7	NA	CASSPWGRRYEQYF	TGTGCCAGCAGCCCCTGGGGGCGGAGGTACGAGCAGTACTTC